This TCR beta chain was sequenced in a study of blood T cells in healthy people across ages. Study-level background: Capturing about one barcoded beta molecule per two T cells was achieved by template switching. Overall study findings and caveats: Roughly linearly, TCR beta diversity per million T cells fell as age increased.

A second about 6 to 12 cycle PCR used barcoded and J-beta primers. Per sample, CDR3-containing paired-end reads numbered at least 2.5 million. TCRdb itself ran the 5' RACE reads through MiXCR, one entry per CDR3 protein. Here the sample spans around 900,000 distinct CDR3 sequences, roughly 50% being singletons. Germline values: CDR1 MDHEN, CDR2 SYDVKM. Trimming removed 2 bases from V and 7 bases from J, with 21 bases in between. The CDR3 extends over 16 amino acids. As for this clonotype: Its antigen remains unidentified.

This TCR was recovered from a woman aged 55-69 years in good health. The chain carries TRBV28 and TRBJ2-7; weak D call: TRBD1 (5 bases). The sequenced sample consisted of blood. CDR3 coding DNA: TGTGCCAGCAGTTTAAGGGGAAATTCCCCATACAATGAGCAGTACTTC. It is translated as CASSLRGNSPYNEQYF. The full variable domain, its missing parts supplied by reference TRBV28 and TRBJ2-7, is DVKVTQSSRYLVKRTGEKVFLECVQDMDHENMFWYRQDPGLGLRLIYFSYDVKMKEKGDIPEGYSVSREKKERFSLILESASTNQTSMYLCASSLRGNSPYNEQYFGPGTRLTVT.